The sequence of this TCR beta chain was determined in a study of blood T cell repertoires in COVID-19 (dated by TCRdb to 2018 to 2021). With regard to the full study: The collaborator samples originated in the United States, Italy and Spain and spanned the acute and convalescent phases of COVID-19. The sample metadata nearly always contained a de-identified subject ID, COVID-19 status, age in years and sex. The repertoires were made available in a free public database intended to serve as a resource for research on the immune response to SARS-CoV-2. Where available, HLA class I and class II types were taken from metadata supplied by the sample provider and were not determined by assay-based typing. Subjects who had been exposed to COVID-19, were actively infected with it, or had recovered from it provided the deeply sampled blood TCRbeta repertoires that made up the dataset. The material from the prospective study consisted of cDNA or gDNA derived from T cells, B-cell-depleted T cells, or PBMCs. The samples were drawn from two sources: the first 160 participants of the ongoing ImmuneRACE study, and over 950 subjects contributed by 6 global collaborators.

V drops 3 bases and J drops 5 bases, leaving 15 bases in between. From a lookup of the germline V gene (reference sequence), CDR1 and CDR2 are SGHNT and YYREEE. There are 14 amino acids in the CDR3, from cysteine to phenylalanine inclusive. This entry keeps only the CDR3 DNA: 42 bases, framed from base 1. Here is what the overall study found, with its caveats: Clinical and demographic metadata were provided uncurated, with the amount varying by source and participant.

Another Seattle source contributed samples from volunteer blood donors who had recovered from COVID-19. Collaborating institutions collected whole blood in K2EDTA tubes following their own protocols. Collaborator samples were shipped for TCRbeta analysis as frozen whole blood, isolated PBMCs, or DNA extracted from either sample type. This clone was seen only a few times. The antigen this receptor binds is unknown. Base qualities are not at hand, and no much larger clone is one base apart. The immunoSEQ Assay, a bias-controlled multiplex PCR, was used to amplify TCRbeta CDR3 regions from genomic DNA. Concerning the study's data processing: The number of nucleated cells in each sample was estimated by amplification of reference gene primers within the assay. To quantify the absolute abundance of each unique TCRbeta CDR3 rearrangement, sequence reads were collapsed and filtered. For each sample, productive Simpson clonality was calculated as the square root of Simpson's diversity index across productive rearrangements. Entries here come from immuneACCESS through TCRdb and include only in-frame sequences with V and J called. Some clones fail to appear in such tables; in the studies checked, an unresolved V gene covers under half of the shortfall, and the cause of the remainder is unknown. V, J and clone size are those of that table, while D and trimming were read from the DNA. Here the sample has 200,000 to 250,000 clones; about 88% occur a single time. Jointly, the top ten make up around 2.2% of the sample.

Material for sequencing was peripheral blood. Recombination connected TRBV5-4 to TRBJ2-7; the D gene is perhaps TRBD1, on 6 matching bases. The source of this sequence is a woman aged 40 to 55 who had recovered from COVID-19. This receptor has the CDR3 CASSSHRDGNEQYF. The nucleotides read TGTGCCAGCAGCTCCCACAGGGACGGCAACGAGCAGTACTTC.